This T cell receptor (beta chain) was documented in a study of control samples from healthy donors and cancer patients. CDR3 size: 15 residues. Trimming removed 2 bases at V and 3 bases at J, with 11 bases between. CDR1 and CDR2 from the germline V gene are LGHNA and YNFKEQ. Data came from immunoSEQ multiplex PCR; TCRdb stores just in-frame clones and leaves some out. The data hold some 210,000 clones, with approximately 91% observed a single time. The TCR was taken from a man aged 25-45 years in good health. Material for sequencing was blood. The chain combines TRBV4-2 with TRBJ2-1, with D unresolved. CDR3 DNA: TGTGCCAGCAGCCAATCGACCACGAGCTACAATGAGCAGTTCTTC. Its translation is CASSQSTTSYNEQFF.